Reported below is one T cell receptor beta chain. Read sequence stops 3 residues before the CDR3 end, and the germline J gene provides the missing end. Recipients received nonmyeloablative bone marrow transplants from related graft donors, with transient mixed chimerism. CDR3 length: 12 residues. Germline V gene lookup returns CDR1 SGHNT and CDR2 YENEEA. The V and J ends lost 0 bases and 7 bases respectively, with 4 bases between them. Libraries were prepared by immunoSEQ multiplex PCR; TCRdb keeps only in-frame clonotypes and omits some of them. Its table lists some 10,000 clones. The entry originates in a study of Tregs in tolerant kidney transplant recipients.

The chain uses TRBV11-3 and TRBJ2-1; D remains unclear. This TCR was recovered from a human patient who received a combined kidney and bone marrow transplant. Some of the T cells may derive from the graft donor. Sequenced material: CD8+ T cells from blood (PBMCs), taken 24 months after the transplant. CDR3 DNA, as far as it was read: TGTGCCAGCAGCTTAGATCGGAATGAG. Its protein product is CASSLDRNE. The complete CDR3 protein is CASSLDRNEQFF. Looking up the rest from reference TRBV11-3 and TRBJ2-1 gives the full variable domain: EAGVVQSPRYKIIEKKQPVAFWCNPISGHNTLYWYLQNLGQGPELLIRYENEEAVDDSQLPKDRFSAERLKGVDSTLKIQPAELGDSAVYLCASSLDRNEQFFGPGTRLTVL.